This note documents a single T cell receptor (beta chain) sequence. It has no known antigen specificity. Base qualities are not provided; no much larger clone lies one nucleotide away. The CDR3 has 15 amino acids, counting the end cysteine and phenylalanine. Only the CDR3 region is kept as DNA, spanning 45 bases read in frame from base 1. The V end loses 5 bases and the J end loses 0 bases, and a stretch of 8 bases separates them. CDR1 and CDR2, per the germline V gene, are MNHNS and SASEGT. CD8 naive samples were obtained by positive selection for CCR7 among CD45RO-negative cells, yielding a CD45RA+CCR7+ population from which TemRA cells were excluded. Healthy HIV-negative adults with no recently reported acute infections or vaccinations were included as donors. Every donor was a Caucasian adult residing in Nashville, Tennessee, USA. After blood collection by leukapheresis, PBMCs were isolated using Ficoll-Histopaque density gradient centrifugation and then cryopreserved in the vapor phase of liquid nitrogen. Purity and quantity of every magnetically sorted T cell population were checked by analytical flow cytometry. Genomic DNA was isolated from every sorted fraction and measured by UV absorbance on a Nanodrop 2000c.

Using the deep immunoSEQ assay, TCR CDR3 regions were amplified from genomic DNA by multiplex PCR. Extracted genomic DNA from each cell subset was distributed evenly across all wells of several immunoSEQ 96-well plates, and each plate was treated as a replicate. For sorted subsets, approximately 210 ng of genomic DNA, equivalent to 25,000 to 35,000 T cell genomes, went into each replicate PCR. The purified libraries were quantified using a Qubit 3.0 fluorometer, sized with a Bioanalyzer 2100, and then quantified again using the KAPA Library Quantification kit. Every immunoSEQ 96-well plate was sequenced on a dedicated single-read 150-cycle Illumina NextSeq 550 flow cell. The authors' analysis ran thus. The immunoSEQ output contained only junctional sequences without quality scores, so filtering could not match that applied to full-length reads. Sequences were annotated with PyIR, a Python wrapper for IgBLAST v1.9, and V/J genes and CDR3 were assigned using IMGT germline references. Any read was removed if the V/J assignment was weak (E-value above 1e-6), the CDR3 was missing, or the read contained stop codons, out-of-frame junctions, or ambiguous translated residues. A V3J clonotype was defined by an identical inferred V gene, J gene, and CDR3 amino acid sequence. Percentage overlap between repertoires was computed as shared unique clonotypes divided by the size of the smaller repertoire. Three approaches were used to assess repertoire richness: RTK rarefaction, the Chao1 estimator, and Recon v2.1 estimates of unobserved clonotypes. Generation probabilities were computed with OLGA for all TCRbeta clonotypes obtained by the gDNA method from a few donors. TCRdb stores this immuneACCESS table with in-frame sequences only. Part of the clones is absent; in the studies checked, under half of the shortfall reflects unresolved V genes, and no reason is known for the rest. V and J calls and clone size are as listed in that table; D and trimming were resolved from the DNA. Recorded for this sample are about 2.1 million clones; approximately 94% of them occurred a single time. The top ten clonotypes cover more than 1.5% of the sample.

This specimen comes from a study of shared clonotypes between healthy human individuals (dated by TCRdb to between 2020 and 2021). Concerning the study at large: Three men and a couple of women, aged 18 to 49 years, made up the cohort. For each donor, three plates each were used for CD4 naive and CD4 memory, two plates were used for CD8 naive, and one plate was used for CD8 memory. The study deeply sequenced blood TCR repertoires of about 5 healthy adults to estimate repertoire size and the extent of clonotype sharing between individuals. Libraries were prepared and TCR repertoires were sequenced by different laboratories using diverse techniques, in order to increase sequencing depth and limit assay-specific biases. Leukapheresis yielded between about 0.94 and 8.9 billion PBMCs per donor.

The investigation overall reported the following: Pairwise subsampling led to the expectation that sequencing depth would affect the degree of clonotype sharing among donors. Incomplete sequencing was indicated by rarefaction of sorted-subset datasets, despite the large sequencing depth. Sampling was restricted to blood, and TCR repertoires in tissues likely differ from the TCR repertoires found in blood. Naive subsets generally had larger estimated clonotype richness than memory subsets. Compared with non-shared clonotypes, the clonotypes found in all four sorted-subset donors had higher generation probabilities. When four donors were compared, the shared fraction of clonotypes was approximately 5% for naive CD4, over 3% for naive CD8, about 2.4% for memory CD4, and 0.4% for memory CD8. The small number of donors limited the genetic and exposure-history diversity represented.

The rearranged segments are TRBV6-1 and TRBJ1-6, with the D gene call left open. Specimen: naive CD8+ T cells from PBMCs. The cell subset or site label of this sample denotes: CD45RA+CCR7+. The TCR was taken from a man younger than 35 in good health. Some clones in this sample may be carry-over from other donors' samples. DNA sequence: TGTGCCAGCAGTCCCCCGGTCTCCTATAATTCACCCCTCCACTTT. It specifies CASSPPVSYNSPLHF.